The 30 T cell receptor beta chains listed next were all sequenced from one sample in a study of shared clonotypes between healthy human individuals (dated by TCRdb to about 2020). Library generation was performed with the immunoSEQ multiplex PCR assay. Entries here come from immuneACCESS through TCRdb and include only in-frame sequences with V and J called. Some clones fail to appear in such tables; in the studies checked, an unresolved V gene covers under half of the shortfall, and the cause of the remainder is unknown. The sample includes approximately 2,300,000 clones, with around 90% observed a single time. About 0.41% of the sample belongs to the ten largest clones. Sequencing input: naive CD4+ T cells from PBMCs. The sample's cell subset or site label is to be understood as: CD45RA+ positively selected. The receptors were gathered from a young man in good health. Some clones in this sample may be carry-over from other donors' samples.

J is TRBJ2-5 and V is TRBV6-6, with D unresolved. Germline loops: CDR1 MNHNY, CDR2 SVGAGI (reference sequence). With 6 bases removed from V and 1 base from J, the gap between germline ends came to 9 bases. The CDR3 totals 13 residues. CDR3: CASSPRAQETQYF. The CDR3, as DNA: TGTGCCAGCAGCCCACGGGCCCAAGAGACCCAGTACTTC.

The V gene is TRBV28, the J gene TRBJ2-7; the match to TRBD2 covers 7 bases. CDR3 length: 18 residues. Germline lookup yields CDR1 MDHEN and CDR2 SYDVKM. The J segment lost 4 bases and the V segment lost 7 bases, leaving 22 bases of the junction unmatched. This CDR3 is CASIPGTVYAAGPYEQYF. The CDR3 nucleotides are TGTGCCAGCATCCCCGGCACTGTCTATGCAGCGGGACCTTACGAGCAGTACTTC.

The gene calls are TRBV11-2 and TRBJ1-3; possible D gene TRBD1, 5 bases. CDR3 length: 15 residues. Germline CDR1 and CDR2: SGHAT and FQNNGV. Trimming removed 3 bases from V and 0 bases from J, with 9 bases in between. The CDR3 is CASSLFTGSGNTIYF. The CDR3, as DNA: TGTGCCAGCAGCTTGTTCACAGGCTCTGGAAACACCATATATTTT.

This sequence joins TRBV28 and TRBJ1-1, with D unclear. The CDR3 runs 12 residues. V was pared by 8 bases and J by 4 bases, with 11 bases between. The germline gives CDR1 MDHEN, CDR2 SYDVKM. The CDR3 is CASCGSSTEAFF. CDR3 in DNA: TGTGCCAGCTGCGGGTCTAGCACTGAAGCTTTCTTT.

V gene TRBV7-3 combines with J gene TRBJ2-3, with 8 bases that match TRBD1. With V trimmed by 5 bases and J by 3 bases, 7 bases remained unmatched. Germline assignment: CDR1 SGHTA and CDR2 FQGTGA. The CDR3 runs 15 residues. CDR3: CASSPTGAPTDTQYF. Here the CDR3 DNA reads TGTGCCAGCAGCCCGACAGGGGCGCCTACAGATACGCAGTATTTT.

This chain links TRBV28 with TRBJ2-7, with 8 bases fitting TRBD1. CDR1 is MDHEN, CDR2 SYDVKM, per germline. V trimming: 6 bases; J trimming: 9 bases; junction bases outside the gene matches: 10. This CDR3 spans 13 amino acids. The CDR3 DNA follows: TGTGCCAGCAGCCGCGGACAGGGTGGAACGCAGTACTTC. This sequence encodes CASSRGQGGTQYF.

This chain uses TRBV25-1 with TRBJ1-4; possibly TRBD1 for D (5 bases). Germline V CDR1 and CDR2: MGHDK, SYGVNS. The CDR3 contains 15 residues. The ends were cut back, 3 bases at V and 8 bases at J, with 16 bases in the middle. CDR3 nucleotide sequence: TGTGCCAGCAGTGACCCCCGCAGTGGGGGAGAAAAACTGTTTTTT. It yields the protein CASSDPRSGGEKLFF.

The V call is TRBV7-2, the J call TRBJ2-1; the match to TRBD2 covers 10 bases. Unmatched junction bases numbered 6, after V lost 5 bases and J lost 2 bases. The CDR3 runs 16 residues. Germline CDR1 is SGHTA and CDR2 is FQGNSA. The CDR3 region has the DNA TGTGCCAGCAGCATTGGACTAGCGGTCGCCTACAATGAGCAGTTCTTC. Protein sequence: CASSIGLAVAYNEQFF. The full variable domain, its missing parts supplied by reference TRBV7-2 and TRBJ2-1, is GAGVSQSPSNKVTEKGKDVELRCDPISGHTALYWYRQSLGQGLEFLIYFQGNSAPDKSGLPSDRFSAERTGGSVSTLTIQRTQQEDSAVYLCASSIGLAVAYNEQFFGPGTRLTVL.

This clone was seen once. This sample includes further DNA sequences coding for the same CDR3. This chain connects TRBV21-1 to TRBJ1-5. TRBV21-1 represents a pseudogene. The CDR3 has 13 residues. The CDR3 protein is CASSKVRVQPQHF. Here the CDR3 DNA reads TGTGCCAGCAGCAAAGTGAGGGTTCAGCCCCAGCATTTT.

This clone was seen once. The CDR3 DNA reads TGTGCCAGCAGCGCCCCCCGCGGAAGCACCGGGGAGCTGTTTTTT. It translates to CASSAPRGSTGELFF. The chain recombines TRBV7-2 with TRBJ2-2; D not certain. CDR1 is SGHTA, CDR2 FQGNSA, per germline. V lost 5 bases and J lost 4, with 14 bases in between. The CDR3 covers 15 residues.

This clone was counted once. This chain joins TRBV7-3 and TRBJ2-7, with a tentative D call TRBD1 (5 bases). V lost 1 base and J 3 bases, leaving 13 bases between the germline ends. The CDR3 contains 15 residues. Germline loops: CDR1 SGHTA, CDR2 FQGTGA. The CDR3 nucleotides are TGTGCCAGCAGCTTAAGTCCAGGGTCCATCTACGAGCAGTACTTC. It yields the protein CASSLSPGSIYEQYF.

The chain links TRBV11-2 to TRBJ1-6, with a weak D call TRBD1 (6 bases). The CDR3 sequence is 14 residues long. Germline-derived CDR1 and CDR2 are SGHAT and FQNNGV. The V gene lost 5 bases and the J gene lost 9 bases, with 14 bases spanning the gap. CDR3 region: CASSPSTGRSPLHF. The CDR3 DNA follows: TGTGCCAGCAGCCCCTCAACAGGGCGTTCACCCCTCCACTTT.

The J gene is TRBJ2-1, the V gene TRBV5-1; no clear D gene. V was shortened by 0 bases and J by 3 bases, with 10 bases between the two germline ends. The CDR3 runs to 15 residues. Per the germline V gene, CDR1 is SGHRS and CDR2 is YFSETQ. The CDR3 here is CASSLGTIGYNEQFF. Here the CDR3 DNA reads TGCGCCAGCAGCTTGGGCACAATAGGCTACAATGAGCAGTTCTTC.

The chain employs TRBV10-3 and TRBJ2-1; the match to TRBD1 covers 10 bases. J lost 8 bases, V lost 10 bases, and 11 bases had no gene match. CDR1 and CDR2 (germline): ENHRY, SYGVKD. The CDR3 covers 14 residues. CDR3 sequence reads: CATTGGGGRYEQFF. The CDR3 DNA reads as TGTGCCACGACAGGGGGCGGAGGTCGTTATGAGCAGTTCTTC.

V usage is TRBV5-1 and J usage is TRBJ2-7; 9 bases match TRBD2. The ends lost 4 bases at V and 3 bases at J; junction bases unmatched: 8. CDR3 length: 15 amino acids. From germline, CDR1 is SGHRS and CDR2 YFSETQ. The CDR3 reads CASSIGGTSSYEQYF. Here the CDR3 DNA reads TGCGCCAGCAGCATAGGAGGGACTAGCAGCTACGAGCAGTACTTC.

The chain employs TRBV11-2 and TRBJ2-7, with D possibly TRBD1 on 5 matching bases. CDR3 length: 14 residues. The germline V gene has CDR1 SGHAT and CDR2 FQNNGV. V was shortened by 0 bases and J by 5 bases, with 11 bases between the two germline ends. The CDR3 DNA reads TGTGCCAGCAGCTTAGATCGGTACAGGAACGAGCAGTACTTC. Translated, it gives CASSLDRYRNEQYF.

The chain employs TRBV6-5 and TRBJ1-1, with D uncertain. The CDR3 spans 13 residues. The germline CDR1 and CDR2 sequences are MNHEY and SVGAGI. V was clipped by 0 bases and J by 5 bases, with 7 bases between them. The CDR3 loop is CASSYSGETEAFF. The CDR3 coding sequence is TGTGCCAGCAGTTACTCCGGGGAAACTGAAGCTTTCTTT.

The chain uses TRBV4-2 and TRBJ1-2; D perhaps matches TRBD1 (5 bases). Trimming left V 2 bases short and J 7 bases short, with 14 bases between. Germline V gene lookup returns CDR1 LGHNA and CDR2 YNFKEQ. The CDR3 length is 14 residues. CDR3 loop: CASSQLNAGFGYTF. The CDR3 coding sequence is TGTGCCAGCAGCCAACTTAACGCAGGGTTTGGCTACACCTTC.

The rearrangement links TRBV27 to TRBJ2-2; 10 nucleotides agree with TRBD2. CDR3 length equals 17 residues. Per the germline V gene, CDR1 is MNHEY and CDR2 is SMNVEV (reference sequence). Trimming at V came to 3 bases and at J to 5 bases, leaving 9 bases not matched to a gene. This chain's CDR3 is CASSLSRLAGGTGELFF. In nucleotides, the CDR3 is TGTGCCAGCAGTTTGTCGAGACTAGCGGGTGGTACCGGGGAGCTGTTTTTT.

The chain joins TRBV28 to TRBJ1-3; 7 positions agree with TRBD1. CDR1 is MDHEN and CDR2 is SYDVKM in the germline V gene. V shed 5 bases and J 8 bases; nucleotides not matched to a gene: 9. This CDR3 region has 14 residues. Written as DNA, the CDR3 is TGTGCCAGCAGTGGTGACAGGGTGATACACACCATATATTTT. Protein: CASSGDRVIHTIYF. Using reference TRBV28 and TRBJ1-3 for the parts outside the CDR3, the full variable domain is DVKVTQSSRYLVKRTGEKVFLECVQDMDHENMFWYRQDPGLGLRLIYFSYDVKMKEKGDIPEGYSVSREKKERFSLILESASTNQTSMYLCASSGDRVIHTIYFGEGSWLTVV.

In DNA, the CDR3 is TGTGCCAGCAGCGTAGCGGTGGGCTCCTACAATGAGCAGTTCTTC. Translation gives CASSVAVGSYNEQFF. The chain recombines TRBV9 with TRBJ2-1, with D hard to call. Germline values: CDR1 SGDLS, CDR2 YYNGEE. Trimming shortened V by 0 bases and J by 0 bases, and 7 bases separated the two germline ends. The CDR3 is made up of 15 amino acids.

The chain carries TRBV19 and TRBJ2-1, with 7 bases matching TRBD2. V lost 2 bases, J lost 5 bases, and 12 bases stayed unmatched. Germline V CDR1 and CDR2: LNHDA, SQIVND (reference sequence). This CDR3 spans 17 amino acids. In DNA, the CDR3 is TGTGCCAGTAGTATATTGGCAGGGACTAATCTTAACAATGAGCAGTTCTTC. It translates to CASSILAGTNLNNEQFF.

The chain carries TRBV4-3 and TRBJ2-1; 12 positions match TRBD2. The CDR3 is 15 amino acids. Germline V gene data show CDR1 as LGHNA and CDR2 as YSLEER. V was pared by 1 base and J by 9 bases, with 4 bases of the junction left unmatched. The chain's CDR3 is CASSQGTSGIIEQFF. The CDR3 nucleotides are TGCGCCAGCAGCCAAGGGACTAGCGGGATTATTGAGCAGTTCTTC.

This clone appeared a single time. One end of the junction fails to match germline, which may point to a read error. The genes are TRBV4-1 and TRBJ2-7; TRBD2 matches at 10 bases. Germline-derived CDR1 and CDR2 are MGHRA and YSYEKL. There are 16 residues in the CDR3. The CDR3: CASRHLAGVGPYEQYF. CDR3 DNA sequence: TGCGCCAGCCGCCATCTAGCGGGAGTAGGACCCTACGAGCAGTACTTC.

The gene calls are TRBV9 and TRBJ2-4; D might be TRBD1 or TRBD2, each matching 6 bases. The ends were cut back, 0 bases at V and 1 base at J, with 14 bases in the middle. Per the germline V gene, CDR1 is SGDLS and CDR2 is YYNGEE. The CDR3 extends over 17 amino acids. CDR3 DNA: TGTGCCAGCAGCGTAGGTCCCTCGGGGGCGGCCAAAAACATTCAGTACTTC. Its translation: CASSVGPSGAAKNIQYF.

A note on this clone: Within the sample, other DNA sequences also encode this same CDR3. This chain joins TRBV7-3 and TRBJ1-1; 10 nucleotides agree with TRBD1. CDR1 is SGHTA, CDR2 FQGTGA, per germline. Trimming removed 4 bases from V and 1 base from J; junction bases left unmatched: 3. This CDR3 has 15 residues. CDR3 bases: TGTGCCAGCAGCTCGACAGGGGGCGCGAACACTGAAGCTTTCTTT. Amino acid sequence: CASSSTGGANTEAFF.

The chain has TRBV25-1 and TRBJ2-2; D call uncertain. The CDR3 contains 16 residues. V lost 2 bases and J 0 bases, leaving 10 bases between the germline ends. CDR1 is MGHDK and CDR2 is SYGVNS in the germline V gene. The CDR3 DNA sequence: TGTGCCAGCAGTGAAACAACAGCCTCGAACACCGGGGAGCTGTTTTTT. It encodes CASSETTASNTGELFF.

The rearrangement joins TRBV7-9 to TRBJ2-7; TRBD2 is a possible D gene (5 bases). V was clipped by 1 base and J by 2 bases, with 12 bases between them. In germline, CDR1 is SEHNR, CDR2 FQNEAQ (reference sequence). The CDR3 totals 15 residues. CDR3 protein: CASSLEGRRAYEQYF. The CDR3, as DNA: TGTGCCAGCAGCTTAGAGGGTAGGCGGGCCTACGAGCAGTACTTC.

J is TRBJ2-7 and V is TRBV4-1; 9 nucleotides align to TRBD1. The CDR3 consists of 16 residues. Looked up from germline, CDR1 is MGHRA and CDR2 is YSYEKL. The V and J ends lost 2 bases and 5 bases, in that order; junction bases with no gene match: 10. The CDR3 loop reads CASSQSGTGLSDEQYF. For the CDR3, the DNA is TGCGCCAGCAGCCAATCCGGGACAGGGTTATCGGACGAGCAGTACTTC.

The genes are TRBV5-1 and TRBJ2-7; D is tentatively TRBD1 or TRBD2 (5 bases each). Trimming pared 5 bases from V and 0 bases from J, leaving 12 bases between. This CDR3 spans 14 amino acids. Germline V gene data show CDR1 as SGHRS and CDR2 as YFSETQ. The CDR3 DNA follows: TGCGCCAGCAGACGGGACGACCTCTCCTACGAGCAGTACTTC. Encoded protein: CASRRDDLSYEQYF. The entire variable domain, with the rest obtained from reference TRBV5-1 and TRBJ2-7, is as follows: KAGVTQTPRYLIKTRGQQVTLSCSPISGHRSVSWYQQTPGQGLQFLFEYFSETQRNKGNFPGRFSGRQFSNSRSEMNVSTLELGDSALYLCASRRDDLSYEQYFGPGTRLTVT.